This TCR beta chain appears in the sequencing data of a study of blood T cell repertoires in COVID-19. Profiled with immunoSEQ multiplex PCR; TCRdb holds only in-frame clones, not every one. The table has approximately 310,000 clones, roughly 85% seen once. Trimming shortened V by 6 bases and J by 1 base, and 10 bases separated the two germline ends. The CDR3 sequence is 14 residues long. Germline-derived CDR1 and CDR2 are SGHNT and YENEEA. The sample taken for sequencing was PBMCs or T cells enriched from blood (not recorded which). V is TRBV11-3 and J is TRBJ2-1, with D tentatively TRBD1 (5 bases). The receptor's source is a woman in her 30s who had been exposed to COVID-19. The CDR3 region is CASSQGSSYNEQFF. CDR3 in DNA: TGTGCCAGCAGTCAGGGATCGTCCTACAATGAGCAGTTCTTC.